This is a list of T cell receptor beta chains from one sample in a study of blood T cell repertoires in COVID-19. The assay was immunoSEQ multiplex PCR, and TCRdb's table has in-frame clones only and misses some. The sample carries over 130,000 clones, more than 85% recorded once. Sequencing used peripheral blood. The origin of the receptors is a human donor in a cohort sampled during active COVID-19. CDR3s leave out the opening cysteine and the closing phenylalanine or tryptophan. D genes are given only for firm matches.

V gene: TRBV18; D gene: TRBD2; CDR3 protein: ASTEGGPLADTQY
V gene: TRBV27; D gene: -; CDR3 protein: ASSPRPYRVNQETQY
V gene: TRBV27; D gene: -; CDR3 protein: ASSPWAGGMTEAF
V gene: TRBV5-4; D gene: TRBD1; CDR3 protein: ASRKRGQTYEQY
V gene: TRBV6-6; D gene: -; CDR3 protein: ATLGKSSGNTIY
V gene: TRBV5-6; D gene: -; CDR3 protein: ASSLAPSGGEQY
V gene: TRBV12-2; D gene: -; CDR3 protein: ASRPLRGGPSYNEQF
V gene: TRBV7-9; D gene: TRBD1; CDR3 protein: ASSIRQGGGTEAF
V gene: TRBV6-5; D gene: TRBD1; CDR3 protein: ASSRDSNNSPLH
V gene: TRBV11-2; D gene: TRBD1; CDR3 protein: ASSFQGARYEQY
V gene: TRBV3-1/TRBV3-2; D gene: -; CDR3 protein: ASSQESRDITGELF
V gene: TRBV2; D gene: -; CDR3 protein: ASSEGERPDYGYT
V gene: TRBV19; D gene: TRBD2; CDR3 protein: ASSLFFGGKAKNIQY
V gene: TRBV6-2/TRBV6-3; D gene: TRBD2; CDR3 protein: ASSGPGLATYEQY
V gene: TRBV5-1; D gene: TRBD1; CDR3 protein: ASSGTTGDHRNSPLH
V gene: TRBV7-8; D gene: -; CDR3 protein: ASSLGSQVTSYGHEQY
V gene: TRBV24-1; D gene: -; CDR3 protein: ATSDLRGANVLT
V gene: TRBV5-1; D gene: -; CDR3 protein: ASSLEAGFGEQY
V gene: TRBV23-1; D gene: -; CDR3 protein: ATRTVVSPQH
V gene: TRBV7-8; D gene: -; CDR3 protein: ASSRRTAYEQY
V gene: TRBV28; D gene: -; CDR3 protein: ASSFRASGANVLT